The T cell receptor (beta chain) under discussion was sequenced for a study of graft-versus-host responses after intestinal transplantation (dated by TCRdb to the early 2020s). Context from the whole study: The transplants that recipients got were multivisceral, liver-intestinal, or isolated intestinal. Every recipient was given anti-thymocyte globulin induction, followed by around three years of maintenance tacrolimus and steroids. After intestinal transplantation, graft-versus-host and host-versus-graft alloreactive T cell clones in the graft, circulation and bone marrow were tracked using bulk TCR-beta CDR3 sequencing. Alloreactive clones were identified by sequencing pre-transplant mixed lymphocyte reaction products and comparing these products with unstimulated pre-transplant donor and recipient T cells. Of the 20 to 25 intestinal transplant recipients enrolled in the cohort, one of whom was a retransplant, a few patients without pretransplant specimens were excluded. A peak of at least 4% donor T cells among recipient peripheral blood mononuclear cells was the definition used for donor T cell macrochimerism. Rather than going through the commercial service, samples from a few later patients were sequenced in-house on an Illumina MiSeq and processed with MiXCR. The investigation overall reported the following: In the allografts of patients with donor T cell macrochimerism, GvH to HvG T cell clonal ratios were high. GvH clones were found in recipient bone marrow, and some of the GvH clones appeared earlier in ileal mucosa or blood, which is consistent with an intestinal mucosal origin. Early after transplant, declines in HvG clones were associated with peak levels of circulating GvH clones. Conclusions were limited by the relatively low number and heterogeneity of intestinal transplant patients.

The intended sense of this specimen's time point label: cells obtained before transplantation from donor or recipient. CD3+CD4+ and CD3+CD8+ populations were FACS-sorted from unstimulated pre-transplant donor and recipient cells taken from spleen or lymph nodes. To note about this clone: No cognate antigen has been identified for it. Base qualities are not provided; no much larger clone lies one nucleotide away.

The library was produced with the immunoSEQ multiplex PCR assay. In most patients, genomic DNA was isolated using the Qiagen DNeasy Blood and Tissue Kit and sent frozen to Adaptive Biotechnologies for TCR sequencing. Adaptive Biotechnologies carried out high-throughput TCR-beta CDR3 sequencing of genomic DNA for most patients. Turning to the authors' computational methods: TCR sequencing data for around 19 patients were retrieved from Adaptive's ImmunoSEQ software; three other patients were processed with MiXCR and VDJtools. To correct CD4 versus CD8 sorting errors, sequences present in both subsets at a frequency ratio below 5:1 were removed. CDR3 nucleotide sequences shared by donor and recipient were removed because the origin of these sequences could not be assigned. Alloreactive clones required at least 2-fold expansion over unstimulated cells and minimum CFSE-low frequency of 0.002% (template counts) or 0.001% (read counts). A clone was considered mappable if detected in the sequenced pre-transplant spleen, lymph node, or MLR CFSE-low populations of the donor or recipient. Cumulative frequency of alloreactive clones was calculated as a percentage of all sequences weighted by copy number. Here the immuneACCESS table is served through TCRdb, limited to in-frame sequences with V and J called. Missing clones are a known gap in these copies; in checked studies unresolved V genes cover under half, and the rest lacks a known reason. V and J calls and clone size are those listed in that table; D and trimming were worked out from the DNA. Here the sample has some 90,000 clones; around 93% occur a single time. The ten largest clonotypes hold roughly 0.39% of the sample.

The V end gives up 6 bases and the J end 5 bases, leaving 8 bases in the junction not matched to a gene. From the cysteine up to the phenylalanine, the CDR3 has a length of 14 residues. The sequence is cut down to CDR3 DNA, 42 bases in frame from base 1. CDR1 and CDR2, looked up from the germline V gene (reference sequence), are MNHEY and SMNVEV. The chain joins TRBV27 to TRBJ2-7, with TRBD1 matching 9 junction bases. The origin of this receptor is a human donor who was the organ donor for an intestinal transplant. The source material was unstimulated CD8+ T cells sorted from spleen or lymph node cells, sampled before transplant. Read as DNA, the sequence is TGTGCCAGCAGGGACAGGGGTTTGATCGACGAGCAGTACTTC. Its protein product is CASRDRGLIDEQYF.